This T cell receptor (beta chain) was sequenced in a study of blood T cell repertoires in COVID-19. About the research overall: Researchers got acute and convalescent COVID-19 samples from the United States, Italy and Spain.

The germline gives CDR1 SGHVS, CDR2 FNYEAQ. The CDR3 contains 18 residues. V was cut by 5 bases and J by 9 bases, with 29 bases left in between. Profiled with immunoSEQ multiplex PCR; TCRdb holds only in-frame clones, not every one. The data hold approximately 150,000 clones, with over 65% observed a single time. This clonotype was obtained from a human donor in a cohort sampled during active COVID-19. Sequencing was performed on peripheral blood. The rearrangement joins TRBV7-6 to TRBJ2-1; possibly TRBD2 for D (7 bases). CDR3 nucleotide sequence: TGTGCCAGCAGCAAAAGGCCCCCAGGGGCGGGAGAATCTGGTGAGCAGTTCTTC. Encoded protein: CASSKRPPGAGESGEQFF.